One sample yielded the 15 T cell receptor beta chains listed below, sequenced in a study of cytomegalovirus exposure and HLA in healthy donors (dated by TCRdb to about 2017). Libraries were made using the immunoSEQ multiplex PCR assay. For the multiplex PCR, a mixture combining 60 forward primers for TCR Vbeta segments and 13 reverse primers for TCR Jbeta segments was used. What TCRdb holds here is the immuneACCESS table cut down to in-frame rearrangements. Part of the clones is not present; checked against another copy, under half of the missing clones reflect an unresolved V gene, and the others are unexplained. For this sample the table gives approximately 220,000 clones, of which 60% to 80% were detected only once. Around 2% of the sample rests with the top ten. Material: PBMCs. All receptors come from a man between 18 and 29 years old in good health and CMV-seronegative.

The chain uses TRBV28 and TRBJ2-2; weak D call: TRBD1 (6 bases). The CDR3 runs 15 residues. The germline CDR1 and CDR2 sequences are MDHEN and SYDVKM. Trimming shortened V by 2 bases and J by 1 base, and 8 bases separated the two germline ends. The CDR3 DNA reads TGTGCCAGCAGTTTAACAGGGAAGAACACCGGGGAGCTGTTTTTT. This translates into CASSLTGKNTGELFF. The full variable domain, in which reference TRBV28 and TRBJ2-2 provide the parts outside the CDR3, is DVKVTQSSRYLVKRTGEKVFLECVQDMDHENMFWYRQDPGLGLRLIYFSYDVKMKEKGDIPEGYSVSREKKERFSLILESASTNQTSMYLCASSLTGKNTGELFFGEGSRLTVL.

The genes are TRBV30 and TRBJ2-7, with D perhaps TRBD2 (5 bases). Germline V gene lookup returns CDR1 GTSNPN and CDR2 SVGIG (reference sequence). Between the trimmed V and J ends, which lost 0 bases and 2 bases, there was a span of 20 bases. The CDR3 totals 17 residues. CDR3 sequence: CAWSVRSLVDYTYEQYF. As DNA, the CDR3 is TGTGCCTGGAGTGTGCGAAGCTTGGTAGACTATACCTACGAGCAGTACTTC.

The V call is TRBV5-6, the J call TRBJ2-1; 8 nucleotides line up with TRBD1. Per germline, CDR1 SGHDT and CDR2 YYEEEE. The V and J ends lost 0 bases and 7 bases, in that order; junction bases with no gene match: 6. This CDR3 has 15 residues. The CDR3 reads CASSLGQGAPNEQFF. The CDR3 DNA reads TGTGCCAGCAGCTTGGGGCAGGGGGCGCCGAATGAGCAGTTCTTC.

The chain's CDR3 is CATRGTGLSGSTETQYF. Here the CDR3 DNA reads TGTGCCACCCGCGGGACAGGGCTAAGCGGGTCTACAGAGACCCAGTACTTC. This rearrangement joins TRBV10-3 to TRBJ2-5, with 9 bases identical to TRBD1. Per the germline V gene, CDR1 is ENHRY and CDR2 is SYGVKD. With 10 bases clipped from V and 4 bases from J, the junction kept 19 bases outside the gene matches. The CDR3 has 17 amino acids.

Turning to this clone: The junction does not match germline at one end; this may be a read error. J is TRBJ1-4 and V is TRBV4-1, with D perhaps matching TRBD1 (6 bases). From germline, CDR1 is MGHRA and CDR2 YSYEKL. The CDR3 has 11 amino acids. This CDR3 reads CASSQEGTRIF. In nucleotides, the CDR3 is TGCGCCAGCAGCCAAGAAGGGACACGCATTTTT.

The rearrangement joins TRBV5-4 to TRBJ1-6; possibly TRBD1 for D (6 bases). Germline V gives CDR1 SGHNT, CDR2 YYREEE (reference sequence). This CDR3 comprises 15 residues. V shed 2 bases and J shed 7 bases, with 13 bases lying between them. CDR3 loop: CASSFSDRPNSPLHF. The CDR3 region has the DNA TGTGCCAGCAGCTTTAGCGACAGGCCCAATTCACCCCTCCACTTT.

The chain is built from TRBV29-1 and TRBJ2-2, with TRBD1 as a possible D gene (5 bases). The V gene's germline CDR1 is SQVTM and CDR2 ANQGSEA. This CDR3 region has 15 residues. V lost 7 bases to trimming and J lost 0 bases, with 15 bases between them. The CDR3: CSGRGVTANTGELFF. In nucleotides, the CDR3 is TGCAGCGGCCGAGGTGTGACAGCGAACACCGGGGAGCTGTTTTTT.

The chain has TRBV5-1 and TRBJ2-5; 10 nucleotides match TRBD2. V was clipped by 0 bases and J by 5 bases; unmatched bases: 10. This CDR3 has 17 residues. Germline-derived CDR1 and CDR2 are SGHRS and YFSETQ. CDR3 bases: TGCGCCAGCAGCTTGGTAGGGCTAGCGGGGGATGGCGAGACCCAGTACTTC. The encoded protein is CASSLVGLAGDGETQYF.

In its sample, this clone was seen once. One end of the junction does not line up with germline, which may come from a read error. The chain couples TRBV29-1 to TRBJ1-1, with a weak D call TRBD1 (6 bases). This CDR3 has 16 residues. CDR1 and CDR2 (germline): SQVTM, ANQGSEA. The CDR3, as DNA: TGCGGCGTCGGGGGGGCAGGGCCGGGGGGGAACACTGAAGCTTTCTTT. This encodes CGVGGAGPGGNTEAFF. Variable domain in full (rest from reference TRBV29-1 and TRBJ1-1): SAVISQKPSRDICQRGTSLTIQCQVDSQVTMMFWYRQQPGQSLTLIATANQGSEATYESGFVIDKFPISRPNLTFSTLTVSNMSPEDSSIYLCGVGGAGPGGNTEAFFGQGTRLTVV.

The chain recombines TRBV9 with TRBJ1-1, with 7 bases matching TRBD1. Germline CDR1 and CDR2: SGDLS and YYNGEE. Germline trimming cut 4 bases from V and 2 bases from J; bases unmatched to any gene: 2. CDR3 size: 13 residues. CDR3 residues: CASSSGGNTEAFF. DNA of the CDR3: TGTGCCAGCAGCTCAGGGGGAAACACTGAAGCTTTCTTT.

This chain uses TRBV4-2 with TRBJ2-6; no reliable D call. CDR1 and CDR2 (germline): LGHNA, YNFKEQ. The CDR3 contains 18 residues. Trimming pared 0 bases from V and 0 bases from J, leaving 12 bases between. CDR3 in amino acids: CASSQEPARISGANVLTF. The DNA of the CDR3 is TGTGCCAGCAGCCAAGAGCCGGCGAGGATCTCTGGGGCCAACGTCCTGACTTTC.

The chain has TRBV14 and TRBJ2-1, with a tentative D call TRBD2 (5 bases). This CDR3 is 16 amino acids long. The V gene lost 0 bases and the J gene lost 4 bases, with 13 bases spanning the gap. Germline CDR1 reads SGHDN; CDR2 reads FVKESK. The CDR3 is CASSQDNYPGYNEQFF. The CDR3 DNA reads as TGTGCCAGCAGCCAAGACAACTACCCGGGGTACAATGAGCAGTTCTTC.

The chain employs TRBV30 and TRBJ1-1; D gene ambiguous. Per germline, CDR1 GTSNPN and CDR2 SVGIG (reference sequence). The CDR3 totals 15 residues. Trimming took 6 bases from V and 7 from J, leaving 24 bases between them. The CDR3 DNA follows: TGTGCCTGCATCTGCGGGCCTCCGTTGGGTGGTGAAGCTTTCTTT. Translated, it gives CACICGPPLGGEAFF.

The chain is built from TRBV5-4 and TRBJ2-3; TRBD2 is a possible D gene (6 bases). The V end was cut by 2 bases, the J end by 0 bases, with 10 bases between. The V gene's germline CDR1 is SGHNT and CDR2 YYREEE (reference sequence). The CDR3 has 15 amino acids. CDR3 protein: CASSFSGVSTDTQYF. The DNA of the CDR3 is TGTGCCAGCAGCTTTTCGGGAGTTAGCACAGATACGCAGTATTTT.

The chain couples TRBV5-4 to TRBJ2-7; D not resolved. CDR1 and CDR2 (germline): SGHNT, YYREEE (reference sequence). This CDR3 has 13 residues. Deletions cut 1 base from V and 0 bases from J, with 5 bases between. DNA of the CDR3: TGTGCCAGCAGCTTGCCGAGCTCCTACGAGCAGTACTTC. Encoded protein: CASSLPSSYEQYF.